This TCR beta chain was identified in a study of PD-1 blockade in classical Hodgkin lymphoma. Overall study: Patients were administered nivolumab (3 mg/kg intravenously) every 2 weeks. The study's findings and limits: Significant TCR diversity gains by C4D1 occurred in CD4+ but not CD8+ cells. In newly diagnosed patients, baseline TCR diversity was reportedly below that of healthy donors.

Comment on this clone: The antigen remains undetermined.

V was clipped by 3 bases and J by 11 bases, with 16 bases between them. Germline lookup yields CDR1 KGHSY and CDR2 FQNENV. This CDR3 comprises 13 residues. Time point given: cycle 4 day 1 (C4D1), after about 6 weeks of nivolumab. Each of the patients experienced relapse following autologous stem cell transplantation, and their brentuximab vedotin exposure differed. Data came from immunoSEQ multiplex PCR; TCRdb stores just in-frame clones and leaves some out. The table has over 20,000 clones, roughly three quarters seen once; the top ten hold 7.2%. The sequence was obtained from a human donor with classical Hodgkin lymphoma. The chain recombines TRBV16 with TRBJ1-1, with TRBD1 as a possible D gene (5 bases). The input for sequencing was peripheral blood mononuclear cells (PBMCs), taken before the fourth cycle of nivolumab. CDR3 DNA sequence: TGTGCCAGCAGCCATGGGACGAGGGACGGTGCTTTCTTT. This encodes CASSHGTRDGAFF.